This T cell receptor beta chain was obtained from a study of T cell clonotyping in hematopoietic cell transplantation. Findings and limits, study-wide: Few recipient clonotypes overlapped donors; over 97% were de novo at given depth. Recipient TCR diversity dropped after transplant; expanded clonotypes rose from day 30 to 180.

Sequenced by immunoSEQ multiplex PCR; TCRdb stores in-frame clones only, minus some. Among 10,000 to 11,000 clones listed, about half were seen once. To note about this clone: Its antigen is as yet unknown.

Sequences were derived from peripheral blood mononuclear cells, sampled 100 days after allogeneic stem cell transplant. This TCR came from a female patient between 50 and 60 years old who had an allogeneic stem cell transplant from an unrelated donor, so the T cells may come from the graft donor. Some clones in this sample may be carry-over from other donors' samples.

The CDR3 here is CAWSAGGGETQYF. The CDR3 DNA follows: TGTGCCTGGAGTGCAGGGGGAGGGGAGACCCAGTACTTC. V usage is TRBV30 and J usage is TRBJ2-5; the D gene could be TRBD1 or TRBD2 (7 bases each). V was pared by 1 base and J by 5 bases, with 11 bases between. Germline-derived CDR1 and CDR2 are GTSNPN and SVGIG (reference sequence). There are 13 residues in the CDR3.